This TCR beta chain appears in the sequencing data of a study of T-cell reconstitution after alpha-beta-depleted transplantation in children. Points from the study as a whole: The high TCRbeta diversity at day 60 in some patients came from surviving recipient T cells and thymic progenitors.

Construction of the TCRbeta library involved unique molecular identifiers. TCRdb independently ran MiXCR on the PCR reads; one entry per CDR3 protein. The table includes 600,000 to 800,000 distinct CDR3 sequences, around 13% detected once. Remarks on this clonotype: What it recognizes is unknown.

Germline V lookup: CDR1 SGHRS, CDR2 YFSETQ. The V gene lost 4 bases and the J gene lost 3 bases, with 10 bases spanning the gap. This CDR3 has 14 residues. The sample consisted of PBMCs, taken before TCRalphabeta/CD19-depleted stem cell transplant. The chain has TRBV5-1 and TRBJ1-4, with a weak D call TRBD1 (6 bases). This TCR was sampled from a girl aged 2-15 years with congenital amegakaryocytic thrombocytopenia, due to receive a stem cell transplant. The chain's CDR3 is CASSPGAPNEKLFF. The DNA for the CDR3 is TGCGCCAGCAGCCCGGGGGCCCCTAATGAAAAACTGTTTTTT.